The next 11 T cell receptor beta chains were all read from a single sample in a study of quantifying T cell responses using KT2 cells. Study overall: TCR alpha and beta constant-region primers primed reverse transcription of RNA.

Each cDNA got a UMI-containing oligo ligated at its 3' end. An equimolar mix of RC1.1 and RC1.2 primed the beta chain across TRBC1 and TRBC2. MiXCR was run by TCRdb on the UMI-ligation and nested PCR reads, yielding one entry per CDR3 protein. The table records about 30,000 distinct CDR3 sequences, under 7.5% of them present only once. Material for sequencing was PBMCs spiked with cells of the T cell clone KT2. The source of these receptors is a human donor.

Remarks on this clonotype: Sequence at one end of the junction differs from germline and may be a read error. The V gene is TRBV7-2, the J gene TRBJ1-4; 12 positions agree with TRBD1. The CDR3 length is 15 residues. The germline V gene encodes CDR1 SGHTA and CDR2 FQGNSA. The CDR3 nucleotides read TGTGCCAGCAGCTGGGACAGGGGGCTGAATGAAAGACTGTTTTTT. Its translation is CASSWDRGLNERLFF.

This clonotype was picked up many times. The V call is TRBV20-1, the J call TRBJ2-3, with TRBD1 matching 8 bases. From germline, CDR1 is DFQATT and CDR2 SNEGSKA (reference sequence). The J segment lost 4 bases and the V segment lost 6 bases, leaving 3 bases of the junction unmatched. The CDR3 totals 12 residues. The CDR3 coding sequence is TGCAGTGCCCGGACAGGGTCAGATACGCAGTATTTT. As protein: CSARTGSDTQYF.

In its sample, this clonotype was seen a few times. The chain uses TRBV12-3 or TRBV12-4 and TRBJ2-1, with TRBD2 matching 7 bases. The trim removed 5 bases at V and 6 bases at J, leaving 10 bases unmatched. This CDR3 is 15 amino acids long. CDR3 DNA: TGTGCCAGCAGTCCCGGGACTATCAATCTCAATGAGCAGTTCTTC. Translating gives CASSPGTINLNEQFF.

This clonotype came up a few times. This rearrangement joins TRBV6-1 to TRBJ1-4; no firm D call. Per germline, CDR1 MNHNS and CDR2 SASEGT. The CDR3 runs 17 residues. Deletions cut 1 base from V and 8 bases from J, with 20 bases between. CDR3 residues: CASSEESVSGTHEKLFF. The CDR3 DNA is TGTGCCAGCAGTGAAGAATCTGTATCAGGAACACACGAAAAACTGTTTTTT.

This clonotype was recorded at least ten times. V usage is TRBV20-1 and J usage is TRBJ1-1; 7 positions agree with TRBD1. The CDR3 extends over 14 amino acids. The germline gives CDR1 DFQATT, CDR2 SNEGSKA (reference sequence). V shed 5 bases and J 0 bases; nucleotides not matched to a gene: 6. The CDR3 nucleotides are TGCAGTGCTCCCCACGGACAGGTGAACACTGAAGCTTTCTTT. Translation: CSAPHGQVNTEAFF.

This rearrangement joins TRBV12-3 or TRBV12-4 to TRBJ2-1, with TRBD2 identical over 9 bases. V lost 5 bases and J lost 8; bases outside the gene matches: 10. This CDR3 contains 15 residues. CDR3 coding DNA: TGTGCCAGCAGTAAGTCCGGCGGGGGGGCGGATGAGCAGTTCTTC. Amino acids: CASSKSGGGADEQFF.

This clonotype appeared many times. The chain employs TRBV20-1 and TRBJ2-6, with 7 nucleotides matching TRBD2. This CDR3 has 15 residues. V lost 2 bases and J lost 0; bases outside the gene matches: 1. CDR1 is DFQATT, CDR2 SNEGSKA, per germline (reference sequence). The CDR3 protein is CSARSGGSGANVLTF. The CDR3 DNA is TGCAGTGCTAGATCGGGGGGCTCTGGGGCCAACGTCCTGACTTTC.

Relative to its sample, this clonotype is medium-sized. CDR3 bases: TGTGCCAGCAGCTGGGCGGCAGCAGAAAGCACAGATACGCAGTATTTT. Its protein is CASSWAAAESTDTQYF. J is TRBJ2-3 and V is TRBV13, with D unresolved. The CDR3 covers 16 residues. The germline gives CDR1 PRHDT, CDR2 FYEKMQ (reference sequence). V was cut by 4 bases and J by 0 bases, with 14 bases left in between.

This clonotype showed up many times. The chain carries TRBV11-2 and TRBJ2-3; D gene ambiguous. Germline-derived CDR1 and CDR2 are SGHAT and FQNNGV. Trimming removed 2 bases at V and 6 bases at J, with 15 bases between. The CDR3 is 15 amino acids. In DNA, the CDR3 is TGTGCCAGCAGCTTACTTCGAGTTCGAGCTGATACGCAGTATTTT. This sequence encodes CASSLLRVRADTQYF.

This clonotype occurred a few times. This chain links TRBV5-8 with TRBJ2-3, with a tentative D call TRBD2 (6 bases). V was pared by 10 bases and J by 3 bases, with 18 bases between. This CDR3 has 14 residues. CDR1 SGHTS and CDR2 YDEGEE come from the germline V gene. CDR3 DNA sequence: TGTGCCTGCGGGACCGCTTTCGGAACAGATACGCAGTATTTT. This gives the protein CACGTAFGTDTQYF.

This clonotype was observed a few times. The CDR3 DNA is TGTGCCAGCAGACCCACCGGGGTCTGGAATGAGCAGTTCTTC. The encoded protein is CASRPTGVWNEQFF. The chain is built from TRBV28 and TRBJ2-1; the D gene is possibly TRBD2 (5 bases). V lost 6 bases and J lost 7, with 16 bases in between. Germline V gene data show CDR1 as MDHEN and CDR2 as SYDVKM. The CDR3 loop spans 14 amino acids. Based on the CDR3 plus reference TRBV28 and TRBJ2-1, the full variable domain is DVKVTQSSRYLVKRTGEKVFLECVQDMDHENMFWYRQDPGLGLRLIYFSYDVKMKEKGDIPEGYSVSREKKERFSLILESASTNQTSMYLCASRPTGVWNEQFFGPGTRLTVL.